Included here is one TCR beta chain sequence, with context. This sample is part of a study of response to subunit inactivated influenza vaccine. Via MiXCR, TCRdb re-called the RT-PCR reads, giving one row per CDR3 protein. The profile shows 500,000 to 750,000 distinct CDR3 sequences, 14% of them singletons. The junction had 3 bases not matched to a gene; V was cut back by 3 bases and J by 10 bases. CDR1 is SGHVS, CDR2 FQNEAQ, per germline. The CDR3 consists of 13 residues. The sequence was collected from a man aged 45 to 65 who received an inactivated influenza vaccine. The gene calls are TRBV7-8 and TRBJ2-7; 13 positions agree with TRBD2. Sequencing was performed on PBMCs from blood, taken approximately 13 days after vaccination. DNA for the CDR3: TGTGCCAGCAGCTTCCGGACTAGCGGGGGCCAGTACTTC. This sequence encodes CASSFRTSGGQYF.